This TCR beta chain came from a study of T-cell memory formation after mild COVID-19. With respect to this clonotype: Its antigen is still unknown.

Findings of the study overall: Whereas later expanders leaned CD4+, clones contracting day 15 to 85 showed a balanced CD4/CD8 makeup.

Each CDR3 protein is one row after TCRdb ran MiXCR on the 5' RACE reads. The data contain 140,000 or so distinct CDR3 sequences, around 15% of them singletons. The clonotype was recovered from an adult woman who had mild COVID-19 (a few samples of this study predate the infection). Cell type and time point are not known. Sequencing was carried out using PBMCs or a T cell subset sorted from them (not recorded which).

The CDR3 bases are TGTGCCAGTAGTACTGGGACTAGCGTTGGGGATGAGCAGTTCTTC. Its protein product is CASSTGTSVGDEQFF. This sequence joins TRBV19 and TRBJ2-1, with 10 bases identical to TRBD2. CDR1 is LNHDA, CDR2 SQIVND, per germline (reference sequence). V shed 4 bases and J 8 bases; nucleotides not matched to a gene: 8. The CDR3 loop spans 15 amino acids.